These 30 T cell receptor beta chains were sequenced from one sample in a study of T cells after yellow fever vaccination (dated by TCRdb to about 2019). The protocol used for the library was 5' RACE. These reads were obtained on an Illumina NovaSeq 6000. TCRdb passed the public sequencing reads through fastp at Q25 and MiXCR, retaining productive beta sequences. Merged by CDR3 protein, the rows form single entries marked with the most common genes and DNA. The sample has some 240,000 distinct CDR3 sequences on record, 5.2% of them singletons. More than 3% of the sample comes from the top ten. The treatment or condition label corresponds to: live attenuated yellow fever vaccine strain. The sample was CD4+ T cells sorted from PBMCs, taken on the day of the yellow fever booster vaccination. Source of these receptors: a man aged 18 to 29 who received the YFV17D yellow fever vaccine.

J is TRBJ2-1 and V is TRBV5-1; 11 nucleotides align to TRBD2. CDR1 and CDR2 from the germline V gene are SGHRS and YFSETQ. J lost 10 bases, V lost 0 bases, and 6 bases had no gene match. CDR3 length: 15 residues. DNA of the CDR3: TGCGCCAGCAGCTTGGTAGCGGGGGGGCAAGGGGAGCAGTTCTTC. This translates into CASSLVAGGQGEQFF.

This clonotype was counted only a few times. This chain joins TRBV4-1 and TRBJ2-5; TRBD1 agrees at 7 bases. V was pared by 1 base and J by 1 base, with 6 bases of the junction left unmatched. This CDR3 region has 16 residues. Germline CDR1 reads MGHRA; CDR2 reads YSYEKL. The CDR3 DNA reads as TGCGCCAGCAGCCAAGGGACAGGTCCCTTCCAAGAGACCCAGTACTTC. It codes for CASSQGTGPFQETQYF.

In this sample, this clonotype turned up a few times. In nucleotides, the CDR3 is TGTGCCAGCAGTTACAGCAGGGAACGGCAGCAGTACGTC. This gives the protein CASSYSRERQQYV. V gene TRBV6-2 or TRBV6-3 combines with J gene TRBJ2-7, with a tentative D call TRBD1 (5 bases). V lost 2 bases and J lost 8, with 13 bases in between. CDR1 MNHEY and CDR2 SVGEGT come from the germline V gene. CDR3 length: 13 amino acids.

This clonotype came up a few times. The chain has TRBV2 and TRBJ1-2; weak D call: TRBD1 (5 bases). The CDR3 extends over 12 amino acids. In germline, CDR1 is SNHLY, CDR2 FYNNEI. V lost 10 bases and J lost 5, with 14 bases in between. Here the CDR3 reads CATGGTGYGYTF. DNA for the CDR3: TGTGCCACAGGAGGGACGGGGTATGGCTACACCTTC.

The V call is TRBV4-3, the J call TRBJ2-1, with D possibly TRBD2 on 6 matching bases. CDR3 length: 15 residues. Trimming pared 2 bases from V and 6 bases from J, leaving 14 bases between. Germline V gene sequence: CDR1 LGHNA, CDR2 YSLEER. For the CDR3, the DNA is TGCGCCAGCAGCCAAATACAGCGGGCGAGCAATGAGCAGTTCTTC. Protein sequence: CASSQIQRASNEQFF.

In its sample, this clonotype was seen many times. V and J are TRBV20-1 and TRBJ1-2; D perhaps matches TRBD1 (5 bases). Germline values: CDR1 DFQATT, CDR2 SNEGSKA (reference sequence). V was pared by 2 bases and J by 2 bases, with 18 bases between. The CDR3 extends over 16 amino acids. The CDR3 DNA reads as TGCAGTGCTAGATCTAGGGGTGGGGGAAGGAACTATGGCTACACCTTC. It yields the protein CSARSRGGGRNYGYTF.

The sample holds a few counts of this clonotype. The chain recombines TRBV20-1 with TRBJ1-6; 8 nucleotides align to TRBD1. Germline V gene sequence: CDR1 DFQATT, CDR2 SNEGSKA (reference sequence). After removal of 3 bases from V and 7 bases from J, the junction contained 8 bases not matched to a gene. The CDR3 extends over 15 amino acids. The CDR3 reads CSARASGQGNSPLHF. For the CDR3, the DNA is TGCAGTGCTAGGGCTTCCGGACAGGGAAATTCACCCCTCCACTTT.

The chain carries TRBV18 and TRBJ2-3; the match to TRBD2 covers 8 bases. This CDR3 is 19 amino acids long. Germline assignment: CDR1 KGHSH and CDR2 LQKENI. The J segment lost 0 bases and the V segment lost 6 bases, leaving 17 bases of the junction unmatched. For the CDR3, the DNA is TGTGCCAGCTCGCATAGCTACAGCGGGGGAGCTCCTAGCACAGATACGCAGTATTTT. Translating it yields CASSHSYSGGAPSTDTQYF.

This clonotype has a handful of counts. This rearrangement joins TRBV29-1 to TRBJ1-1; D not resolved. CDR3 length: 12 residues. Trimming pared 4 bases from V and 7 bases from J, leaving 13 bases between. The germline gives CDR1 SQVTM, CDR2 ANQGSEA. CDR3 DNA sequence: TGCAGCGTTGTGGGTGTGCGGGGTGAAGCTTTCTTT. The encoded protein is CSVVGVRGEAFF.

The V call is TRBV12-3 or TRBV12-4, the J call TRBJ1-4; D possibly corresponds to TRBD1 (6 bases). The CDR3 contains 13 residues. Trimming removed 5 bases from V and 5 bases from J, with 9 bases in between. CDR3 amino acids: CASSRTVNEKLFF. Written as DNA, the CDR3 is TGTGCCAGCAGTAGGACAGTAAATGAAAAACTGTTTTTT.

The chain has TRBV5-1 and TRBJ2-7; D may be TRBD1 or TRBD2 (5 bases each). The germline CDR1 and CDR2 sequences are SGHRS and YFSETQ. V was trimmed by 0 bases and J by 7 bases, leaving 20 bases between them. The CDR3 runs to 16 residues. In nucleotides, the CDR3 is TGCGCCAGCAGCTTGGGGGGACCCGGGTCGGGTAGGGAGCAGTACGTC. The encoded protein is CASSLGGPGSGREQYV.

The chain joins TRBV4-3 to TRBJ2-5; 8 bases align to TRBD1. This CDR3 comprises 15 residues. The germline V gene has CDR1 LGHNA and CDR2 YSLEER. The V and J ends lost 1 base and 4 bases, in that order; junction bases with no gene match: 5. CDR3 DNA sequence: TGCGCCAGCAGCCAAGCGACAGGGGTCGGAGAGACCCAGTACTTC. Translating it yields CASSQATGVGETQYF.

This clonotype was recorded a few times. The chain employs TRBV12-5 and TRBJ1-2; TRBD1 matches at 7 bases. Germline V gene sequence: CDR1 LGHNT, CDR2 FRNRAP. V dropped 5 bases and J dropped 7; count of bases not matched to a gene: 4. The CDR3 runs 12 residues. CDR3 loop: CASGSRGFGYTF. CDR3 coding DNA: TGTGCTAGTGGTAGCAGGGGGTTTGGCTACACCTTC.

This clonotype has just a few counts. The V call is TRBV7-3, the J call TRBJ2-6; D remains ambiguous. With 3 bases removed from V and 4 bases from J, the gap between germline ends came to 7 bases. From germline, CDR1 is SGHTA and CDR2 FQGTGA. This CDR3 region has 14 residues. CDR3 DNA sequence: TGTGCCAGCAGCTTGGGTATCGGGGCCAACGTCCTGACTTTC. Encoded protein: CASSLGIGANVLTF. The whole variable domain, remainder taken from reference TRBV7-3 and TRBJ2-6, is GAGVSQTPSNKVTEKGKYVELRCDPISGHTALYWYRQSLGQGPEFLIYFQGTGAADDSGLPNDRFFAVRPEGSVSTLKIQRTERGDSAVYLCASSLGIGANVLTFGAGSRLTVL.

This clonotype was seen a few times. The chain has TRBV7-2 and TRBJ1-5; TRBD1 might be the D (6 bases). CDR1 SGHTA and CDR2 FQGNSA come from the germline V gene. The ends were cut back, 5 bases at V and 0 bases at J, with 11 bases in the middle. The CDR3 runs to 15 residues. The CDR3 sequence: CASSRGQSSNQPQHF. CDR3 nucleotide sequence: TGTGCCAGCAGCCGGGGACAAAGTAGCAATCAGCCCCAGCATTTT.

Regarding this clonotype: The conserved phenylalanine or tryptophan is not found at the CDR3 terminus, so this likely reflects a read error. CDR3 bases: TGTGCCAGCAGCCAAGATCTTGGAAACACCATATATATT. Its protein is CASSQDLGNTIYI. The chain joins TRBV3-1 to TRBJ1-3; D gene ambiguous. The CDR3 runs to 13 residues. Germline lookup yields CDR1 LGHDT and CDR2 YNNKEL (reference sequence). V gave up 0 bases and J gave up 3 bases, with 3 bases separating them.

The chain links TRBV7-2 to TRBJ2-3; TRBD1 matches 8 bases. The germline CDR1 and CDR2 sequences are SGHTA and FQGNSA. After removal of 5 bases from V and 2 bases from J, the junction contained 3 bases not matched to a gene. CDR3 length: 14 residues. CDR3 sequence: CASSRDRTTDTQYF. For the CDR3, the DNA is TGTGCCAGCAGCCGGGACAGGACCACAGATACGCAGTATTTT.

The table lists this clonotype with a few counts. The gene calls are TRBV21-1 and TRBJ2-3; TRBD1 was called by the table and not checked on the DNA. TRBV21-1 is assigned pseudogene status. This CDR3 is built from 14 residues. This CDR3 reads CASSKDQDIDTQYF. As DNA, the CDR3 is TGTGCCAGCAGCAAAGACCAGGACATCGATACGCAGTATTTT.

In this sample, this clonotype turned up a few times. The genes are TRBV7-3 and TRBJ2-7; 10 bases fit TRBD1. Germline V gene data show CDR1 as SGHTA and CDR2 as FQGTGA. Trimming at V came to 5 bases and at J to 9 bases, leaving 13 bases not matched to a gene. The CDR3 totals 15 residues. CDR3 in DNA: TGTGCCAGCAGCCCCAATCCGCCCGGGACAGGGGCGCAGTACTTC. Its protein product is CASSPNPPGTGAQYF. The full variable domain, in which reference TRBV7-3 and TRBJ2-7 provide the parts outside the CDR3, is GAGVSQTPSNKVTEKGKYVELRCDPISGHTALYWYRQSLGQGPEFLIYFQGTGAADDSGLPNDRFFAVRPEGSVSTLKIQRTERGDSAVYLCASSPNPPGTGAQYFGPGTRLTVT.

Only a few counts were recorded for this clonotype. The chain links TRBV7-2 to TRBJ2-5; tentative D call: TRBD2 (6 bases). The length of the CDR3 is 13 residues. Germline CDR1 is SGHTA and CDR2 is FQGNSA. V lost 7 bases and J lost 2, with 11 bases in between. The CDR3 DNA reads TGTGCCAGCACCGCGGGGTCTCAAGAGACCCAGTACTTC. This sequence encodes CASTAGSQETQYF.

This chain links TRBV5-1 with TRBJ1-1; TRBD1 matches 8 bases. The trim removed 6 bases at V and 5 bases at J, leaving 9 bases unmatched. The CDR3 runs to 14 residues. Per germline, CDR1 SGHRS and CDR2 YFSETQ. Written as DNA, the CDR3 is TGCGCCAGCATGGCCAGGGGGCGGGAAACTGAAGCTTTCTTT. Protein sequence: CASMARGRETEAFF. Full variable domain (outside the CDR3, taken from reference TRBV5-1 and TRBJ1-1): KAGVTQTPRYLIKTRGQQVTLSCSPISGHRSVSWYQQTPGQGLQFLFEYFSETQRNKGNFPGRFSGRQFSNSRSEMNVSTLELGDSALYLCASMARGRETEAFFGQGTRLTVV.

This rearrangement joins TRBV7-2 to TRBJ2-1; 8 nucleotides align to TRBD2. V trimming: 2 bases; J trimming: 4 bases; junction bases outside the gene matches: 4. Germline CDR1 is SGHTA and CDR2 is FQGNSA. This CDR3 has 15 residues. The CDR3 bases are TGTGCCAGCAGCTTATCGGCTAGCGGGTACAATGAGCAGTTCTTC. Protein sequence: CASSLSASGYNEQFF.

This clonotype came up a few times. This chain links TRBV4-3 with TRBJ1-5; D unresolved. The V gene lost 0 bases and the J gene lost 0 bases, with 9 bases spanning the gap. Per the germline V gene, CDR1 is LGHNA and CDR2 is YSLEER. CDR3 length equals 16 residues. The CDR3 sequence: CASSQEGPNSNQPQHF. DNA of the CDR3: TGCGCCAGCAGCCAAGAAGGTCCGAATAGCAATCAGCCCCAGCATTTT.

Here the CDR3 reads CASSLPTSSGGTDTQYF. The DNA of the CDR3 is TGCGCCAGCAGCTTGCCCACCTCTAGCGGGGGCACAGATACGCAGTATTTT. This sequence joins TRBV5-1 and TRBJ2-3, with 9 bases matching TRBD2. J gave up 1 base and V 1 base, and 7 bases lay outside the gene matches. The CDR3 sequence is 17 residues long. Germline V CDR1 and CDR2: SGHRS, YFSETQ.

The chain links TRBV6-5 to TRBJ2-7; TRBD1 matches 10 bases. The ends lost 4 bases at V and 2 bases at J; junction bases unmatched: 5. CDR1 MNHEY and CDR2 SVGAGI come from the germline V gene. CDR3 length: 15 residues. CDR3 in amino acids: CASSWVGQGAYEQYF. DNA for the CDR3: TGTGCCAGCAGTTGGGTTGGACAGGGGGCCTACGAGCAGTACTTC.

This clonotype has at least ten counts. The CDR3 here is CASSTGGETQYF. CDR3 bases: TGTGCCAGCAGCACAGGGGGGGAGACCCAGTACTTC. The chain employs TRBV19 and TRBJ2-5; 8 bases agree with TRBD1. Per germline, CDR1 LNHDA and CDR2 SQIVND (reference sequence). V lost 9 bases and J lost 5; bases outside the gene matches: 5. The CDR3 contains 12 residues.

This chain connects TRBV5-5 to TRBJ1-1, with 8 bases lining up with TRBD1. The length of the CDR3 is 15 residues. Germline V lookup: CDR1 SGHKS, CDR2 YYEKEE (reference sequence). V was clipped by 4 bases and J by 0 bases; unmatched bases: 5. CDR3 sequence (DNA): TGTGCCAGCAGCCAACGGACAGGGTTGAACACTGAAGCTTTCTTT. Protein sequence: CASSQRTGLNTEAFF.

Only a few counts were recorded for this clonotype. The rearrangement uses TRBV20-1 and TRBJ1-3; D remains unclear. V dropped 2 bases and J dropped 2 bases, with 4 bases sitting between them. Germline V gene sequence: CDR1 DFQATT, CDR2 SNEGSKA (reference sequence). The CDR3 runs to 12 residues. The CDR3 DNA follows: TGCAGTGCTAGACTTCCTGGAAACACCATATATTTT. Residues: CSARLPGNTIYF.

The V gene is TRBV4-1, the J gene TRBJ1-3, with D possibly matching TRBD1 (6 bases). The CDR3 length is 16 residues. Deletions cut 0 bases from V and 2 bases from J, with 11 bases between. Germline V gene data show CDR1 as MGHRA and CDR2 as YSYEKL. CDR3 protein: CASSQEGARAGNTIYF. DNA of the CDR3: TGCGCCAGCAGCCAAGAGGGGGCGAGGGCTGGAAACACCATATATTTT.

The chain is built from TRBV7-6 and TRBJ2-3; no clear D. The germline V gene encodes CDR1 SGHVS and CDR2 FNYEAQ. CDR3 length: 14 residues. The germline V and J ends were trimmed by 2 bases and 2 bases, with 8 bases remaining between them. The CDR3 DNA follows: TGTGCCAGCAGCTTAATGCTTTCCACAGATACGCAGTATTTT. This sequence encodes CASSLMLSTDTQYF.